The subject of this entry is one T cell receptor beta chain. The antigen is not known. Repertoires were generated with immunoSEQ multiplex PCR, while TCRdb's copy carries only in-frame clones and drops some. The table lists about 85,000 clones, approximately 86% of them singletons. These data originate in a study of radiotherapy plus CTLA-4 blockade in lung cancer. About the research overall: Objective responses arose in over 15% of patients, and 25% to 35% experienced disease control. Study-level results: Early clonal dynamics of blood T cells, together with interferon-beta, were reported as the best response predictor. Blood saw expansion of tumor-derived TCR clones after radiotherapy plus ipilimumab.

The germline V gene has CDR1 SEHNR and CDR2 FQNEAQ (reference sequence). V was pared by 5 bases and J by 3 bases, with 6 bases of the junction left unmatched. This CDR3 spans 15 amino acids. This chain uses TRBV7-9 with TRBJ2-2; 7 bases map to TRBD1. This TCR derives from a human donor with non-small cell lung cancer who had a partial response to radiotherapy plus ipilimumab. The material sequenced was peripheral blood, taken from a patient treated with radiotherapy plus ipilimumab. CDR3 in DNA: TGTGCCAGCAGCCTCGGACAGGAGTACACCGGGGAGCTGTTTTTT. Translation: CASSLGQEYTGELFF.